This T cell receptor (beta chain) was obtained from a study of technical replicates of blood from a handful of donors (dated by TCRdb to the late 2010s). Libraries came from the immunoSEQ multiplex PCR assay. The immuneACCESS repertoire file appears here via TCRdb, limited to in-frame rearrangements. These files lack a portion of the clones; in checked studies, under half of the deficit traces to unresolved V genes, and the cause of the others is not known. The sample table records 50,000 to 60,000 clones; about 94% of these occur just once. Less than 3.5% of the sample is taken by the ten largest. This clone was detected once. Its antigen is not yet known. No per-base quality is available; no much larger clone lies one base away. The CDR1 and CDR2 encoded by the germline V gene are SQVTM and ANQGSEA. The junction shows trimming of 2 bases on V and 5 bases on J, and the gene matches do not reach 2 bases of it. The CDR3 holds 12 amino acids from the cysteine to the phenylalanine. This entry keeps only the CDR3 DNA: 36 bases, framed from base 1.

This clonotype was obtained from a human donor in good health. Some clones in this sample may be carry-over from other donors' samples. The sample comprised PBMCs. The receptor chain draws on TRBV29-1 and TRBJ2-7; TRBD1 agrees with 8 junctional bases. The CDR3 has the sequence CSVEQGAHEQYF. The sequenced DNA is TGCAGCGTTGAACAGGGGGCCCACGAGCAGTACTTC.